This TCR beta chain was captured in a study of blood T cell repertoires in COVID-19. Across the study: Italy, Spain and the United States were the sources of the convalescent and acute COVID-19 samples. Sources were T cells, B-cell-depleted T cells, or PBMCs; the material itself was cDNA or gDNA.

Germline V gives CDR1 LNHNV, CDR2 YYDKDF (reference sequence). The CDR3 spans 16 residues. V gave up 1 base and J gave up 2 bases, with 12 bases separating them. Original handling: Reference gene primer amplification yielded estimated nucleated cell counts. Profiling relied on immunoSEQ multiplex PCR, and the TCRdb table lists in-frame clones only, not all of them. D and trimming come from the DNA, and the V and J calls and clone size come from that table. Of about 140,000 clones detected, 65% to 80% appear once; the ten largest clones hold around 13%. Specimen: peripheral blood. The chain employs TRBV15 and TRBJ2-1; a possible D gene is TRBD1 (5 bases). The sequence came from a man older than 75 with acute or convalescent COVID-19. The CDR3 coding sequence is TGTGCCACCAGCAGAGGCGACAGCACACCCTACAATGAGCAGTTCTTC. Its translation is CATSRGDSTPYNEQFF.